This TCR beta chain was profiled in a study of cytomegalovirus exposure and HLA in healthy donors. General study results and limits: Some TCR beta chains (roughly 150 of them) were listed as cytomegalovirus-associated.

Concerning this clone itself: The antigen is unknown.

PCR was performed using 60 Vbeta and 13 Jbeta primers. The data were produced by immunoSEQ multiplex PCR, yet TCRdb's version contains in-frame clones alone and is incomplete. The repertoire has some 40,000 clones, about half of them found once; the top ten carry 6.2%. The CDR3 covers 15 residues. Germline V gene sequence: CDR1 MGHRA, CDR2 YSYEKL. Trimming cost V 1 base and J 5 bases, with 12 bases left between them. The sequenced sample consisted of PBMCs. The TCR originated in a woman in her forties in good health and CMV-seropositive. V and J are TRBV4-1 and TRBJ1-5; unclear D gene. As DNA, the CDR3 is TGCGCCAGCAGCCAAGCAGGTACGAGGGATCAGCCCCAGCATTTT. The encoded protein is CASSQAGTRDQPQHF.